This T cell receptor (beta chain) was identified during a study of Graves' ophthalmopathy and Graves' hyperthyroidism (dated by TCRdb to 2016 to 2019). About the investigation overall: Peripheral blood was collected at initial diagnosis, before any treatment. After sampling, hyperthyroidism patients received methimazole starting at 30 mg daily, and ophthalmopathy patients received high-dose intravenous methylprednisolone. For training and testing, the 100 or so patients in the discovery cohort were randomly divided in a 7:3 ratio. The study used signatures of the TCR beta repertoire to tell Graves' ophthalmopathy apart from Graves' hyperthyroidism and to predict which patients would progress to ophthalmopathy. To explore V-J signatures distinguishing ophthalmopathy from hyperthyroidism, a discovery set of about a hundred patients (around 44 ophthalmopathy, roughly 56 stable hyperthyroidism) was enrolled. In total, 135 blood samples were TCR-sequenced: 43 ophthalmopathy, approximately 80 hyperthyroidism and around 17 hyperthyroidism-to-ophthalmopathy patients. The independent validation cohort included under 20 hyperthyroidism patients plus 17 patients who later progressed from hyperthyroidism to ophthalmopathy. In five to seven hyperthyroidism patients, T-cell repertoires of thyroid tissue and blood were compared. Study-level results and caveats: Most expanded thyroid clonotypes with a frequency above 0.001 also appeared in blood, which suggests that blood repertoires may reflect the immune response in the thyroid. No statistical method was used to set the sample size in advance, and the investigators knew which group each participant was assigned to. In validation, the model predicted ophthalmopathy progression with roughly 68% sensitivity and 72% to 80% specificity; 12 predicted patients were CT-confirmed with GO in a median of approximately six months. Ophthalmopathy was separated from stable hyperthyroidism by the 13-signature model with around 89% sensitivity and roughly 83% specificity in cross-validation and with 80%/75% in the test set.

Notes on this clonotype: Its antigen is unknown. No base-level quality is on record; no much larger clone is a single base apart.

Ophthalmopathy patients had moderately to severely active disease, Clinical Activity Score of at least 3, NOSPECS grade of at least 4, and disease duration under 3 months. Patients with other autoimmune diseases, uncontrolled infections, pregnancy or lactation were excluded from the study. Diagnosis was based on clinical symptoms, serum thyroxine, TRAb, thyroid ultrasound and orbital computed tomography. Using Ficoll-Paque density gradient centrifugation, PBMCs were isolated from approximately 11 ml of fresh peripheral blood. Trizol reagent was used to extract the total RNA, and its quality was then checked on an Agilent 2100 Bioanalyzer. Trimming at the junction amounts to 1 base on V and 8 bases on J, and the germline ends lie 15 bases apart. In the germline V gene, CDR1 corresponds to SGHVS and CDR2 to FNYEAQ. From cysteine to phenylalanine, the CDR3 is 16 amino acids long. The DNA shown is the 48-base CDR3, in frame from base 1.

For repertoire sequencing, TCR beta CDR3 regions were amplified from RNA transcripts. A first-round RT-PCR used HTBI primers with the Qiagen OneStep RT-PCR kit, followed by a second-round multiplex PCR, size selection and purification. Sequencing of the libraries was carried out on an Illumina HiSeq2000 in paired-end mode with 100 bp reads. From the authors' description of their analysis: SOAPnuke was used for read processing, and reads with adapters, uncalled bases, a mean Phred below 15, or no exact constant-primer or identifier match were discarded. COPE v1.2.5 was used to merge high-quality paired reads. Unique nucleotide sequences were defined as clonotypes and aligned to IMGT TRB V, D and J references using MiTCR v1.1. Only V-J combinations with frequency above 0.0001 were analysed, covering 99% to 99.2% of repertoires. For each V-J combination, a TCR clonal expansion and chaos score was defined as the ratio of F50 clonal expansion to chaos observed in the TCRdist matrix. Welch's t-statistics and random forest were used to reduce the features to about 12 V-J combinations, which were then used as input to a naive Bayes classifier. The Morisita-Horn index was used to measure how similar the thyroid and blood repertoires were. TCRdb applied fastp at Q25 and MiXCR to the public reads, then kept only in-frame beta chains. Under each unique CDR3 protein, matching rows form one entry showing the most common genes and DNA. The authors' filters were not applied to this entry. The table for this sample lists 150,000 to 200,000 distinct CDR3 sequences; just under 40% of them were counted only once. Roughly 8.9% of the sample lies in the top ten.

This receptor was identified in a man in his thirties or forties with Graves' ophthalmopathy. Donor details come from another sample of the same person, matched by shared clones. The chain is encoded by TRBV7-6 joined to TRBJ1-6; the D segment cannot be called with confidence. The sequenced sample consisted of peripheral blood. The nucleotide sequence reads TGTGCCAGCAGCTTAGGGGTTTCTAGGGCGGATTCACCCCTCCACTTT. It encodes CASSLGVSRADSPLHF.